Only a few counts were recorded for the clone carrying this T cell receptor (beta chain). Its specificity is not known. From germline, CDR1 is KGHSH and CDR2 LQKENI. The CDR3 has 15 residues. The junction had 4 bases not matched to a gene; V was cut back by 3 bases and J by 6 bases. These data belong to a study of cytomegalovirus exposure and HLA in healthy donors. Researchers ran the PCR with 60 Vbeta and 13 Jbeta primers. Assay: immunoSEQ multiplex PCR; the TCRdb copy retains only in-frame clones and omits some. The sample lists under 120,000 clones, 65% to 80% occurring once. Findings and limits, study-wide: A list of around 160 TCR beta chains associated with cytomegalovirus was given. Certain sequence variants were highly shared and formed a cluster, and this cluster was likely a sequencing artifact. In a later analysis, HLA-associated TCR beta chains were more clonally expanded than equally common others. An apparent linkage of common viral pathogens to several of the most significant clusters emerged in a later analysis.

Sequenced sample: PBMCs. The receptor was isolated from a female donor in good health and CMV-seropositive. The genes are TRBV18 and TRBJ2-2; 10 bases align to TRBD2. The CDR3 loop reads CASSPSTSGAGELFF. The CDR3 nucleotides read TGTGCCAGCTCACCGTCTACTAGCGGGGCCGGGGAGCTGTTTTTT.